Sequencing of this T cell receptor (beta chain) was carried out in a study of immune cell composition in non-small cell lung cancer. Study-wide findings and caveats: Adenocarcinomas with higher top tumour-associated clone frequency had more reactive TILs.

In the case of this clone: Its target is not known.

The table came from immunoSEQ multiplex PCR; TCRdb's copy has only in-frame clones and leaves some out. Among some 13,000 clones, roughly 73% were seen once, and the ten largest hold approximately 15%. V gave up 6 bases and J gave up 8 bases, with 28 bases separating them. Per germline, CDR1 MDHEN and CDR2 SYDVKM. The CDR3 sequence is 17 residues long. This TCR came from a human donor with non-small cell lung cancer. The chain uses TRBV28 and TRBJ1-2; D not resolved. Sequencing was carried out using lung tumor tissue. For the CDR3, the DNA is TGTGCCAGCAGCCCCGGACCTTTGAGGGCTAAGGGTCCAGGCTACACCTTC. The encoded protein is CASSPGPLRAKGPGYTF.